This T cell receptor (beta chain) derives from a study of blood T cells in healthy people across ages. For the second PCR, which ran for about 6 to 11 cycles, a sample-barcoded 5' primer and a J-beta primer mix were used. MiXCR was run by TCRdb on the 5' RACE reads, yielding one entry per CDR3 protein. This sample has about 1.6 million distinct CDR3 sequences; about 31% occur once, and the top ten carry approximately 10%. This clonotype was recorded a few times. This CDR3 spans 20 amino acids. Germline CDR1 is MDHEN and CDR2 is SYDVKM. With 4 bases clipped from V and 0 bases from J, the junction kept 15 bases outside the gene matches.

The sample comprised blood. This sequence joins TRBV28 and TRBJ2-5; 12 bases line up with TRBD2. The sequence was obtained from a woman in her 30s in good health. As DNA, the CDR3 is TGTGCCAGCAGTTCCTCCAATGAGCGTGGACTAGCGGGGTACCAAGAGACCCAGTACTTC. The encoded protein is CASSSSNERGLAGYQETQYF.